The 17 T cell receptor beta chains in this list originate from one sample, sequenced in a study of graft-versus-host responses after intestinal transplantation. Only in-frame clones appear in the TCRdb table, and some are missing; sequencing was by immunoSEQ multiplex PCR. The sample carries tens of thousands of clones, roughly nine tenths recorded once. These receptors are not linked to any known antigen. Material: unstimulated CD8+ T cells sorted from spleen or lymph node cells, obtained before intestinal transplant. All receptors come from a human donor who received an intestinal transplant.

This rearrangement joins TRBV5-1 to TRBJ1-4; D is undetermined. Deletions cut 0 bases from V and 0 bases from J, with 9 bases between. CDR1 SGHRS and CDR2 YFSETQ come from the germline V gene. The CDR3 length is 16 residues. CDR3 loop: CASSLAPRTTNEKLFF. In DNA, the CDR3 is TGCGCCAGCAGCTTGGCGCCCAGAACAACTAATGAAAAACTGTTTTTT.

The rearrangement links TRBV28 to TRBJ1-1, with D unresolved. Deletions cut 7 bases from V and 4 bases from J, with 7 bases between. The CDR3 is 11 amino acids. CDR1 MDHEN and CDR2 SYDVKM come from the germline V gene. CDR3 loop: CASMRVTEAFF. Written as DNA, the CDR3 is TGTGCCAGCATGAGGGTCACTGAAGCTTTCTTT.

J is TRBJ2-1 and V is TRBV4-1; TRBD2 might be the D (5 bases). V gave up 1 base and J gave up 9 bases, with 10 bases separating them. There are 13 residues in the CDR3. Germline lookup yields CDR1 MGHRA and CDR2 YSYEKL. CDR3 coding DNA: TGCGCCAGCAGCCAAGGGAGGAGCAGTGAGCAGTTCTTC. Its protein is CASSQGRSSEQFF.

This chain joins TRBV27 and TRBJ2-7; D is perhaps TRBD2 (5 bases). The V gene's germline CDR1 is MNHEY and CDR2 SMNVEV (reference sequence). Trimming pared 5 bases from V and 2 bases from J, leaving 16 bases between. The CDR3 length is 15 residues. CDR3 region: CASSPSFTSPYEQYF. The CDR3 bases are TGTGCCAGCAGTCCATCCTTCACTAGTCCCTACGAGCAGTACTTC.

This sequence joins TRBV28 and TRBJ2-7, with 7 nucleotides matching TRBD2. Germline CDR1 reads MDHEN; CDR2 reads SYDVKM. With 4 bases clipped from V and 9 bases from J, the junction kept 3 bases outside the gene matches. The CDR3 length is 11 residues. CDR3 amino acids: CASSWGGGQYF. CDR3 bases: TGTGCCAGCAGTTGGGGGGGAGGGCAGTACTTC.

The chain recombines TRBV27 with TRBJ2-1, with 11 bases matching TRBD2. With V trimmed by 5 bases and J by 0 bases, 3 bases remained unmatched. CDR1 and CDR2 (germline): MNHEY, SMNVEV (reference sequence). The CDR3 length is 16 residues. CDR3: CASSLGTSGSYNEQFF. The CDR3 DNA reads TGTGCCAGCAGTCTCGGGACTAGCGGCTCCTACAATGAGCAGTTCTTC.

In the case of this clone: The junction shows a germline mismatch at one end, possibly a read error. The CDR3: CASSLAWLVGYTEQFF. Written as DNA, the CDR3 is TGTGCCAGCAGCTTGGCTTGGCTAGTTGGGTACACTGAGCAGTTCTTC. This rearrangement joins TRBV5-6 to TRBJ2-1; D gene uncertain. Germline V gene sequence: CDR1 SGHDT, CDR2 YYEEEE. The CDR3 sequence is 16 residues long.

This chain joins TRBV29-1 and TRBJ2-2; 8 positions agree with TRBD2. The J segment lost 6 bases and the V segment lost 3 bases, leaving 6 bases of the junction unmatched. Germline V lookup: CDR1 SQVTM, CDR2 ANQGSEA. The CDR3 extends over 14 amino acids. The DNA for the CDR3 is TGCAGCGTTGACGTCGGGAGGGCCCCCGGGGAGCTGTTTTTT. As protein: CSVDVGRAPGELFF.

The V gene is TRBV18, the J gene TRBJ2-7; D call uncertain. The CDR3 extends over 14 amino acids. Germline CDR1 KGHSH, CDR2 LQKENI. V lost 0 bases, J lost 0 bases, and 6 bases lay in between. CDR3 in DNA: TGTGCCAGCTCACCACCTGCCGGCTCCTACGAGCAGTACTTC. It specifies CASSPPAGSYEQYF.

In DNA form, the CDR3 reads TGTGCCAGCAGCTTAGCAGGGGCCGTCACCGGGGAGCTGTTTTTT. Its translation is CASSLAGAVTGELFF. The V gene is TRBV7-9, the J gene TRBJ2-2, with TRBD1 as a possible D gene (5 bases). This CDR3 has 15 residues. Germline CDR1 is SEHNR and CDR2 is FQNEAQ (reference sequence). V was shortened by 0 bases and J by 4 bases, with 9 bases between the two germline ends.

CDR3 amino acids: CASSASGGAVEQYF. CDR3 bases: TGTGCCAGTAGCGCCTCGGGGGGGGCGGTCGAGCAGTACTTC. The V gene is TRBV19, the J gene TRBJ2-7; 8 nucleotides agree with TRBD2. The germline CDR1 and CDR2 sequences are LNHDA and SQIVND (reference sequence). The CDR3 consists of 14 residues. The ends lost 6 bases at V and 6 bases at J; junction bases unmatched: 10.

This rearrangement joins TRBV10-2 to TRBJ1-4; D not certain. This CDR3 is 14 amino acids long. Germline V gene sequence: CDR1 WSHSY, CDR2 SAAADI. The germline V and J ends were trimmed by 2 bases and 8 bases, with 12 bases remaining between them. CDR3 sequence: CASSEESKREKLFF. For the CDR3, the DNA is TGCGCCAGCAGTGAGGAGTCAAAACGGGAAAAACTGTTTTTT.

In DNA, the CDR3 is TGCAGCGTTGCAGGGACAGGGGTCTATGGCTACACCTTC. It codes for CSVAGTGVYGYTF. V and J are TRBV29-1 and TRBJ1-2; 10 nucleotides line up with TRBD1. The CDR3 is 13 residues long. V trimming: 4 bases; J trimming: 4 bases; junction bases outside the gene matches: 3. Germline V gene data show CDR1 as SQVTM and CDR2 as ANQGSEA.

The genes are TRBV27 and TRBJ2-1; 9 positions match TRBD1. Germline V gene lookup returns CDR1 MNHEY and CDR2 SMNVEV (reference sequence). The length of the CDR3 is 15 residues. V was clipped by 3 bases and J by 2 bases; unmatched bases: 2. The CDR3 sequence is CASSLGQGPYNEQFF. CDR3 bases: TGTGCCAGCAGTTTGGGACAGGGACCCTACAATGAGCAGTTCTTC.

The CDR3 region has the DNA TGTGCCTGGAGAGGGGGAACAGGGTACACCGGGGAGCTGTTTTTT. Encoded protein: CAWRGGTGYTGELFF. This chain joins TRBV30 and TRBJ2-2, with a weak D call TRBD1 (6 bases). V was shortened by 3 bases and J by 3 bases, with 14 bases between the two germline ends. Per germline, CDR1 GTSNPN and CDR2 SVGIG (reference sequence). The CDR3 is 15 amino acids.

This rearrangement joins TRBV28 to TRBJ2-7; 7 bases match TRBD1. This CDR3 has 15 amino acids. Trimming removed 2 bases from V and 1 base from J; junction bases left unmatched: 5. CDR1 is MDHEN and CDR2 is SYDVKM in the germline V gene. CDR3 region: CASSLIRQGSYEQYF. CDR3 DNA sequence: TGTGCCAGCAGTTTAATCCGACAGGGATCCTACGAGCAGTACTTC. Drawing the rest from reference TRBV28 and TRBJ2-7, the complete variable domain is DVKVTQSSRYLVKRTGEKVFLECVQDMDHENMFWYRQDPGLGLRLIYFSYDVKMKEKGDIPEGYSVSREKKERFSLILESASTNQTSMYLCASSLIRQGSYEQYFGPGTRLTVT.

The chain carries TRBV6-1 and TRBJ2-7; D might be TRBD2 (6 bases). The length of the CDR3 is 13 residues. Between the trimmed V and J ends, which lost 8 bases and 1 base, there was a span of 12 bases. Germline V gives CDR1 MNHNS, CDR2 SASEGT. In DNA, the CDR3 is TGTGCCAGCCGAGCGGGTTCATCCTACGAGCAGTACTTC. Its translation: CASRAGSSYEQYF.